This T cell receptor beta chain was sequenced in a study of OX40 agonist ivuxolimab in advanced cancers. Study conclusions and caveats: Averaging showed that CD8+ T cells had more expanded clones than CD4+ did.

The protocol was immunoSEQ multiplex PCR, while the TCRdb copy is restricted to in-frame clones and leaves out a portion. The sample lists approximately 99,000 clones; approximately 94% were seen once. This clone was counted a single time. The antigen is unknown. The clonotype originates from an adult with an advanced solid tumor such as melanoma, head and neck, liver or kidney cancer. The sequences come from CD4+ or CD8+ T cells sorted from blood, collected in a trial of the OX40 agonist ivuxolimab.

CDR3 DNA sequence: TGTGCCAGCAGCTCTTTAGCGGGAGTGGCTGGACATGAGCAGTTCTTC. Its translation: CASSSLAGVAGHEQFF. The genes are TRBV13 and TRBJ2-1; the match to TRBD2 covers 9 bases. This CDR3 spans 16 amino acids. CDR1 and CDR2 (germline): PRHDT, FYEKMQ (reference sequence). V lost 4 bases and J lost 8; bases outside the gene matches: 12.